The entry that follows covers one TCR beta chain sequence. The data stem from a study of early T cells in non-severe SARS-CoV-2 infection. Background on the study: From unsorted whole blood, bulk RNA was sequenced, and the chains remained unpaired.

Unique molecular identifier tags were affixed to discrete cDNA molecules. MiXCR was run by TCRdb on the 5' RACE reads, yielding one entry per CDR3 protein. The data hold some 82,000 distinct CDR3 sequences, with approximately 12% observed a single time. The sequencing used whole blood, collected at baseline. This receptor was taken from an adult who was a healthcare worker with PCR-confirmed SARS-CoV-2 infection or an uninfected control (not recorded which).

The CDR3 DNA is TGCAGCGTCGAAATATCCTACGAGCAGTACTTC. Its protein is CSVEISYEQYF. This rearrangement joins TRBV29-1 to TRBJ2-7; D is unclear. Germline CDR1 SQVTM, CDR2 ANQGSEA. Deletions cut 6 bases from V and 1 base from J, with 7 bases between. The CDR3 spans 11 residues.